One sample yielded the 27 T cell receptor beta chains listed below, sequenced in a study of T cells in Graves' hyperthyroidism and ophthalmopathy. Amplification of TCR beta CDR3 regions was performed using RNA transcripts as template. First-round RT-PCR of the TCR CDR3 relied on the HTBI primer set. One entry per CDR3 protein results from TCRdb running MiXCR on the multiplex PCR reads. The repertoire consists of around 350,000 distinct CDR3 sequences, with 15% to 18% occurring once and the leading ten covering around a quarter. The sequencing input was blood. All receptors derive from a woman between 18 and 29 years old with Graves' hyperthyroidism that later progressed to Graves' ophthalmopathy.

The chain couples TRBV10-3 to TRBJ2-1; no definite D call. Germline V CDR1 and CDR2: ENHRY, SYGVKD. V was clipped by 3 bases and J by 5 bases, with 11 bases between them. This CDR3 contains 14 residues. The CDR3 spells CAISENPRNNEQFF. For the CDR3, the DNA is TGTGCCATCAGTGAAAACCCTAGGAACAATGAGCAGTTCTTC.

This clonotype was detected ten times or more. The rearrangement links TRBV12-3 or TRBV12-4 to TRBJ1-1, with a weak D call TRBD1 (5 bases). CDR3 length equals 14 residues. V was trimmed by 6 bases and J by 1 base, leaving 12 bases between them. CDR3 in amino acids: CASRPSGRNTEAFF. In DNA form, the CDR3 reads TGTGCCAGCAGGCCCTCAGGGAGGAACACTGAAGCTTTCTTT.

This clonotype was detected many times. For the CDR3, the DNA is TGTGCCAGCAGCTTAGACCAATCGGCGGACCCGTACCAAGAGACCCAGTACTTC. Protein product: CASSLDQSADPYQETQYF. The rearrangement links TRBV7-9 to TRBJ2-5; the D is unclear. CDR3 length: 18 residues. V dropped 1 base and J dropped 0 bases, with 18 bases sitting between them. CDR1 SEHNR and CDR2 FQNEAQ come from the germline V gene (reference sequence).

This clonotype was recorded many times. The chain is built from TRBV12-3 or TRBV12-4 and TRBJ2-1, with 7 bases matching TRBD2. The J segment lost 4 bases and the V segment lost 5 bases, leaving 11 bases of the junction unmatched. The CDR3 has 16 amino acids. DNA for the CDR3: TGTGCCAGCAGTCTCAATCGGGGACTACAATACAATGAGCAGTTCTTC. Its translation is CASSLNRGLQYNEQFF.

This clonotype was counted at least ten times. J is TRBJ1-4 and V is TRBV28; tentatively, D is TRBD1 (5 bases). Germline V gene sequence: CDR1 MDHEN, CDR2 SYDVKM. Trimming removed 1 base at V and 7 bases at J, with 16 bases between. The CDR3 runs to 16 residues. Written as DNA, the CDR3 is TGTGCCAGCAGTTTATTGGGCCTATATGGGGGTGAAAAACTGTTTTTT. Translating it yields CASSLLGLYGGEKLFF.

This clonotype has a count of ten or more. The CDR3 sequence: CANRDRDADTQYF. As DNA, the CDR3 is TGCGCCAACCGGGACAGGGACGCAGATACGCAGTATTTT. V is TRBV5-1 and J is TRBJ2-3, with 9 bases lining up with TRBD1. V was clipped by 9 bases and J by 4 bases; unmatched bases: 6. The length of the CDR3 is 13 residues. Germline-derived CDR1 and CDR2 are SGHRS and YFSETQ.

CDR3 protein: CSARGSLHTQYF. In nucleotides, the CDR3 is TGCAGTGCTAGAGGGTCTCTACATACGCAGTATTTT. The rearrangement links TRBV20-1 to TRBJ2-3; D is unclear. Germline assignment: CDR1 DFQATT and CDR2 SNEGSKA (reference sequence). The CDR3 has 12 amino acids. V gave up 1 base and J gave up 7 bases, with 9 bases separating them.

The chain employs TRBV19 and TRBJ2-1, with 9 nucleotides matching TRBD2. Germline V gene sequence: CDR1 LNHDA, CDR2 SQIVND (reference sequence). The V gene end was trimmed by 7 bases and the J gene end by 2 bases; junction bases not matched to a gene: 6. The CDR3 contains 15 residues. The CDR3 bases are TGTGCCAGTAAATGGCGGGAGGGCCCCTACAATGAGCAGTTCTTC. Its protein product is CASKWREGPYNEQFF.

This clonotype appeared a single time. The gene calls are TRBV6-2 or TRBV6-3 and TRBJ2-1; D might be TRBD1 (5 bases). The V end was cut by 4 bases, the J end by 0 bases, with 10 bases between. The CDR3 extends over 15 amino acids. CDR1 is MNHEY and CDR2 is SVGEGT in the germline V gene. The CDR3: CASSLYDSSYNEQFF. The DNA for the CDR3 is TGTGCCAGCAGTTTGTATGACAGCTCCTACAATGAGCAGTTCTTC.

This clonotype was counted at least ten times. The chain employs TRBV20-1 and TRBJ2-7, with 10 bases fitting TRBD2. This CDR3 is 15 amino acids long. Germline values: CDR1 DFQATT, CDR2 SNEGSKA (reference sequence). Losses at the gene ends were 2 bases for V and 0 bases for J; bases not matched to a gene: 4. The CDR3 loop reads CSARYPSGSSYEQYF. The CDR3 DNA reads TGCAGTGCTAGATACCCTAGCGGGAGCTCCTACGAGCAGTACTTC.

The gene calls are TRBV14 and TRBJ2-3, with D maybe TRBD2 (6 bases). CDR1 and CDR2 from the germline V gene are SGHDN and FVKESK. The V and J ends lost 7 bases and 4 bases respectively, with 18 bases between them. This CDR3 has 15 residues. The CDR3 bases are TGTGCCAGCATGCCAACGGCGGGAAATTCAGATACGCAGTATTTT. As protein: CASMPTAGNSDTQYF.

Only a few counts were recorded for this clonotype. The V gene is TRBV7-9, the J gene TRBJ2-3; 10 nucleotides line up with TRBD1. The CDR3 has 15 amino acids. Germline CDR1 SEHNR, CDR2 FQNEAQ (reference sequence). Unmatched junction bases numbered 8, after V lost 4 bases and J lost 7 bases. This CDR3 is CASSSGDRGWNTQYF. The DNA for the CDR3 is TGTGCCAGCAGCTCCGGGGACAGGGGTTGGAATACGCAGTATTTT.

This clonotype showed up many times. The J gene is TRBJ2-3, the V gene TRBV10-3, with 7 bases lining up with TRBD2. Germline CDR1 is ENHRY and CDR2 is SYGVKD. J gave up 5 bases and V 4 bases, and 6 bases lay outside the gene matches. This CDR3 is built from 14 residues. The CDR3 region is CAISAGGSGDTQYF. CDR3 bases: TGTGCCATCAGTGCCGGGGGGAGTGGAGATACGCAGTATTTT.

As for this clonotype: A much larger clone differs from this one at a single base, so this may be a read error. This chain joins TRBV12-3 or TRBV12-4 and TRBJ2-3; 9 bases line up with TRBD1. After removal of 8 bases from V and 4 bases from J, the junction contained 7 bases not matched to a gene. This CDR3 spans 14 amino acids. The CDR3 protein is CASCRDRGADTQYF. The CDR3 bases are TGTGCCAGCTGTAGAGACAGGGGGGCAGATACGCAGTATTTT.

Many counts were recorded for this clonotype. V is TRBV24-1 and J is TRBJ2-7; D not resolved. V gave up 5 bases and J gave up 2 bases, with 21 bases separating them. This CDR3 has 17 residues. Looked up from germline, CDR1 is KGHDR and CDR2 is SFDVKD. The CDR3 coding sequence is TGTGCCACCAGTGTTCTGGATACCCGCCCGCCCACCTACGAGCAGTACTTC. Amino acid sequence: CATSVLDTRPPTYEQYF.

This chain uses TRBV28 with TRBJ2-2; the D is unclear. The germline CDR1 and CDR2 sequences are MDHEN and SYDVKM. The CDR3 has 14 amino acids. Trimming stripped 2 bases from V and 6 bases from J, with 10 bases between. DNA of the CDR3: TGTGCCAGCAGTTTAGGGCAGCTACCCGGGGAGCTGTTTTTT. Protein sequence: CASSLGQLPGELFF.

The genes are TRBV7-8 and TRBJ2-2; 8 bases map to TRBD1. V shed 1 base, J shed 2 bases, and the junction held 6 bases outside the gene matches. The CDR3 has 17 amino acids. The germline V gene encodes CDR1 SGHVS and CDR2 FQNEAQ. The CDR3 reads CASSLGRQGPNTGELFF. In DNA form, the CDR3 reads TGTGCCAGCAGCTTAGGCAGACAGGGGCCCAACACCGGGGAGCTGTTTTTT.

This clonotype was counted between two and nine times. The J gene is TRBJ1-6, the V gene TRBV4-1; no clear D gene. Per the germline V gene, CDR1 is MGHRA and CDR2 is YSYEKL. This CDR3 has 17 residues. Trimming stripped 3 bases from V and 10 bases from J, with 22 bases between. The CDR3 DNA reads TGCGCCAGCAGCCAGAGGGAGCCGGGCCGCAAGCCCTCACCCCTCCACTTT. This encodes CASSQREPGRKPSPLHF.

In its sample, this clonotype was seen many times. The chain combines TRBV10-3 with TRBJ2-1; D ambiguous. This CDR3 contains 14 residues. The V gene lost 3 bases and the J gene lost 6 bases, with 12 bases spanning the gap. CDR1 ENHRY and CDR2 SYGVKD come from the germline V gene. Here the CDR3 reads CAISDSRTPNEQFF. Here the CDR3 DNA reads TGTGCCATCAGTGACTCTAGGACCCCCAATGAGCAGTTCTTC.

There are many counts of this clonotype. This chain connects TRBV7-2 to TRBJ2-5, with 8 bases aligning to TRBD2. This CDR3 spans 14 amino acids. The germline CDR1 and CDR2 sequences are SGHTA and FQGNSA. With V trimmed by 5 bases and J by 7 bases, 9 bases remained unmatched. Written as DNA, the CDR3 is TGTGCCAGCAGCATAGGACTAGCCGTTACGACCCAGTACTTC. Protein product: CASSIGLAVTTQYF. Complete variable domain (other parts from reference TRBV7-2 and TRBJ2-5): GAGVSQSPSNKVTEKGKDVELRCDPISGHTALYWYRQSLGQGLEFLIYFQGNSAPDKSGLPSDRFSAERTGGSVSTLTIQRTQQEDSAVYLCASSIGLAVTTQYFGPGTRLLVL.

This clonotype has a count of ten or more. The chain couples TRBV7-9 to TRBJ2-7; D might be TRBD1 (6 bases). Germline values: CDR1 SEHNR, CDR2 FQNEAQ (reference sequence). Trimming took 1 base from V and 3 from J, leaving 10 bases between them. This CDR3 is built from 14 residues. CDR3 in amino acids: CASSLGTVVYEQYF. For the CDR3, the DNA is TGTGCCAGCAGCTTAGGGACAGTAGTCTACGAGCAGTACTTC.

This clonotype was seen many times. The chain carries TRBV10-3 and TRBJ1-5, with D unclear. This CDR3 spans 14 amino acids. Germline V gene lookup returns CDR1 ENHRY and CDR2 SYGVKD. V lost 2 bases and J 6 bases, leaving 11 bases between the germline ends. The CDR3 sequence: CAISETPGSQPQHF. For the CDR3, the DNA is TGTGCCATCAGTGAGACCCCGGGCAGTCAGCCCCAGCATTTT.

This clonotype has ten or more counts. The rearrangement joins TRBV20-1 to TRBJ2-1, with TRBD2 matching 8 bases. The CDR3 runs 14 residues. CDR1 and CDR2 (germline): DFQATT, SNEGSKA (reference sequence). Trimming cost V 3 bases and J 5 bases; bases outside gene matches: 6. CDR3 protein: CSARAAGVNNEQFF. CDR3 DNA sequence: TGCAGTGCTAGGGCAGCGGGAGTTAACAATGAGCAGTTCTTC.

This clonotype was recorded at least ten times. The CDR3 coding sequence is TGTGCCAGCTCACAGGGGGCGGGGAACACTGAAGCTTTCTTT. Its translation is CASSQGAGNTEAFF. V gene TRBV7-8 combines with J gene TRBJ1-1, with 9 bases identical to TRBD1. Unmatched junction bases numbered 5, after V lost 8 bases and J lost 1 base. Germline CDR1 SGHVS, CDR2 FQNEAQ. CDR3 length: 14 residues. Complete variable domain (other parts from reference TRBV7-8 and TRBJ1-1): GAGVSQSPRYKVAKRGQDVALRCDPISGHVSLFWYQQALGQGPEFLTYFQNEAQLDKSGLPSDRFFAERPEGSVSTLKIQRTQQEDSAVYLCASSQGAGNTEAFFGQGTRLTVV.

In its sample, this clonotype was seen many times. The DNA of the CDR3 is TGTGCCAGCAGTGCAGATAGCTCCTACAATGAGCAGTTCTTC. Translated: CASSADSSYNEQFF. The rearrangement uses TRBV28 and TRBJ2-1; D is ambiguous. Germline V gives CDR1 MDHEN, CDR2 SYDVKM. Trimming removed 5 bases from V and 0 bases from J, with 8 bases in between. This CDR3 contains 14 residues.

This clonotype was found a few times. V usage is TRBV5-1 and J usage is TRBJ2-1, with TRBD1 matching over 9 bases. CDR1 and CDR2 from the germline V gene are SGHRS and YFSETQ. There are 16 residues in the CDR3. The V gene end was trimmed by 0 bases and the J gene end by 3 bases; junction bases not matched to a gene: 4. In nucleotides, the CDR3 is TGCGCCAGCAGCTTGGAACAGGGGGCGGTCTACAATGAGCAGTTCTTC. Its protein is CASSLEQGAVYNEQFF.

This clonotype was counted many times. This chain links TRBV7-9 with TRBJ2-7; D is uncertain. V lost 5 bases and J lost 3, with 5 bases in between. The germline CDR1 and CDR2 sequences are SEHNR and FQNEAQ (reference sequence). CDR3 length: 11 residues. The CDR3 region has the DNA TGTGCCAGCAGCGATATCTACGAGCAGTACTTC. This gives the protein CASSDIYEQYF.